This T cell receptor (beta chain) was obtained from a study of Ad26.COV2.S vaccination and SARS-CoV-2 variants. Across the whole study: Recipients of Ad26.COV2.S got it intramuscularly, once or twice 56 days apart.

Generated by immunoSEQ multiplex PCR, the TCRdb table keeps only in-frame clones and is missing some. The top ten clones hold 9% to 15% of a sample with a few hundred thousand clones, 75% to 95% of them seen once. Of note for this clone: Its matching antigen is unknown.

As for treatment: some 19 received Ad26.COV2.S at low or high dose, single or two shots; roughly five received placebo; per-sample allocation not given. The study sampled participants on day 63 after the first vaccine or placebo injection. General observations from the study: Total T cell responses may have been underestimated by the TCR breadth and depth analyses. Non-spike TCR breadth did not differ much between vaccine and placebo recipients. Relative to placebo recipients, vaccine recipients exhibited elevated spike-specific TCR breadth.

The clonotype originates from a person aged 18-65 years who received the Ad26.COV2.S COVID-19 vaccine or a placebo. Sequencing was performed on peripheral blood, taken in a trial of Ad26.COV2.S vaccine versus placebo.

CDR3 protein: CASSLTTGARDNEQFF. For the CDR3, the DNA is TGCGCCAGCAGCCTAACGACAGGGGCGAGGGACAATGAGCAGTTCTTC. The chain has TRBV4-1 and TRBJ2-1, with 8 positions matching TRBD1. CDR3 size: 16 residues. Germline lookup yields CDR1 MGHRA and CDR2 YSYEKL. V shed 4 bases, J shed 5 bases, and the junction held 10 bases outside the gene matches.